Presented here are 7 T cell receptor beta chains from one specimen sequenced in a study of blood T cell repertoires in COVID-19. Generated by immunoSEQ multiplex PCR, the TCRdb table keeps only in-frame clones and is missing some. In the table there are 55,000 to 65,000 clones, approximately 75% of which are singletons. The sequenced sample consisted of peripheral blood. These receptor sequences come from a man aged 55-75 years with COVID-19, enrolled during active disease.

The chain combines TRBV4-3 with TRBJ2-2; 9 nucleotides match TRBD2. J gave up 5 bases and V 4 bases, and 11 bases lay outside the gene matches. Germline V gene data show CDR1 as LGHNA and CDR2 as YSLEER. There are 17 residues in the CDR3. CDR3 coding DNA: TGCGCCAGCAGCCTCCCTATCGGGCTAGCGGGGACCGGGGAGCTGTTTTTT. It specifies CASSLPIGLAGTGELFF.

The rearrangement links TRBV7-2 to TRBJ1-6; D is unresolved. The CDR3 totals 15 residues. CDR1 is SGHTA and CDR2 is FQGNSA in the germline V gene. Trimming took off 0 bases at V and 7 bases at J, with 10 bases between the two ends. In nucleotides, the CDR3 is TGTGCCAGCAGCTTAGCCGCGGGAGAAAATTCACCCCTCCACTTT. Protein product: CASSLAAGENSPLHF.

The rearrangement joins TRBV7-3 to TRBJ1-5, with 7 bases that match TRBD1. Looked up from germline, CDR1 is SGHTA and CDR2 is FQGTGA. The CDR3 extends over 12 amino acids. J gave up 4 bases and V 9 bases, and 3 bases lay outside the gene matches. This chain's CDR3 is CARTGCNQPQHF. In nucleotides, the CDR3 is TGTGCCAGGACAGGGTGTAATCAGCCCCAGCATTTT.

This chain links TRBV11-2 with TRBJ2-6, with D possibly TRBD1 on 6 matching bases. V gave up 6 bases and J gave up 1 base, with 16 bases separating them. Germline V gives CDR1 SGHAT, CDR2 FQNNGV. CDR3 length: 17 residues. The CDR3 loop is CASRFTGMGSGANVLTF. The CDR3 DNA sequence: TGTGCCAGCAGGTTTACAGGGATGGGATCTGGGGCCAACGTCCTGACTTTC.

The chain is built from TRBV29-1 and TRBJ1-2; 7 bases align to TRBD1. The trim removed 6 bases at V and 4 bases at J, leaving 8 bases unmatched. The CDR3 extends over 13 amino acids. The germline gives CDR1 SQVTM, CDR2 ANQGSEA. CDR3 bases: TGCAGCGTAGTGGCCGGGACAGTCTATGGCTACACCTTC. Its protein is CSVVAGTVYGYTF. The whole variable domain, remainder taken from reference TRBV29-1 and TRBJ1-2, is SAVISQKPSRDICQRGTSLTIQCQVDSQVTMMFWYRQQPGQSLTLIATANQGSEATYESGFVIDKFPISRPNLTFSTLTVSNMSPEDSSIYLCSVVAGTVYGYTFGSGTRLTVV.

This chain links TRBV11-2 with TRBJ2-7, with 8 positions matching TRBD2. With V trimmed by 3 bases and J by 5 bases, 12 bases remained unmatched. Germline V gene data show CDR1 as SGHAT and CDR2 as FQNNGV. CDR3 size: 16 residues. CDR3 amino acids: CASSFSPYSGGNEQYF. In DNA, the CDR3 is TGTGCCAGCAGCTTCTCTCCTTACAGCGGGGGAAACGAGCAGTACTTC.

This clone was detected only a few times. The chain recombines TRBV5-1 with TRBJ1-1; weak D call: TRBD1 (5 bases). CDR1 is SGHRS and CDR2 is YFSETQ in the germline V gene. This CDR3 has 14 residues. The ends were cut back, 3 bases at V and 5 bases at J, with 14 bases in the middle. The CDR3 DNA reads TGCGCCAGCAGCTACGGACACGGGGGGACTGAAGCTTTCTTT. Translated, it gives CASSYGHGGTEAFF.